The 9 T cell receptor beta chains below all came from one sample that was sequenced in a study of T cells in Graves' hyperthyroidism and ophthalmopathy. What was amplified from RNA transcripts were TCR beta CDR3 regions. The HTBI primer set served for first-round RT-PCR of the TCR CDR3. TCRdb redid the calling of the multiplex PCR reads with MiXCR, one entry per CDR3 protein. The repertoire holds 210,000 or so distinct CDR3 sequences, with roughly 18% as singletons. Input material: blood. These receptors were taken from a man aged 45 to 65 with Graves' hyperthyroidism.

This clonotype was counted at least ten times. The J gene is TRBJ1-4, the V gene TRBV30, with unresolved D. With 2 bases removed from V and 7 bases from J, the gap between germline ends came to 11 bases. This CDR3 contains 13 residues. Germline V gene data show CDR1 as GTSNPN and CDR2 as SVGIG (reference sequence). CDR3 sequence (DNA): TGTGCCTGGAGTATCAATACTGGTGAAAAACTGTTTTTT. This codes for CAWSINTGEKLFF.

The count of this clonotype is one. The chain has TRBV14 and TRBJ2-2; 7 nucleotides align to TRBD1. Germline assignment: CDR1 SGHDN and CDR2 FVKESK. CDR3 size: 17 residues. J gave up 3 bases and V 0 bases, and 7 bases lay outside the gene matches. The CDR3 DNA is TGTGCCAGCAGCCAAGAAGGGAAGGGGGCATACACCGGGGAGCTGTTTTTT. Translating gives CASSQEGKGAYTGELFF. Complete variable domain (other parts from reference TRBV14 and TRBJ2-2): EAGVTQFPSHSVIEKGQTVTLRCDPISGHDNLYWYRRVMGKEIKFLLHFVKESKQDESGMPNNRFLAERTGGTYSTLKVQPAELEDSGVYFCASSQEGKGAYTGELFFGEGSRLTVL.

The rearrangement uses TRBV2 and TRBJ1-2; possibly TRBD1 for D (5 bases). CDR1 and CDR2 from the germline V gene are SNHLY and FYNNEI. The ends were cut back, 6 bases at V and 7 bases at J, with 15 bases in the middle. This CDR3 has 13 amino acids. For the CDR3, the DNA is TGTGCCAGCAGCGTTGGGACCGGAAGTGGCTACACCTTC. Protein: CASSVGTGSGYTF. Variable domain in full (rest from reference TRBV2 and TRBJ1-2): EPEVTQTPSHQVTQMGQEVILRCVPISNHLYFYWYRQILGQKVEFLVSFYNNEISEKSEIFDDQFSVERPDGSNFTLKIRSTKLEDSAMYFCASSVGTGSGYTFGSGTRLTVV.

At least ten counts were recorded for this clonotype. The V and J genes are TRBV11-2 and TRBJ2-3; the D gene is possibly TRBD2 (6 bases). Germline CDR1 reads SGHAT; CDR2 reads FQNNGV. V shed 1 base and J shed 6 bases, with 17 bases lying between them. The CDR3 sequence is 16 residues long. The CDR3 sequence is CASSLVSGTGGDTQYF. In nucleotides, the CDR3 is TGTGCCAGCAGCTTAGTTTCGGGGACCGGAGGGGATACGCAGTATTTT.

The sample holds many counts of this clonotype. The chain is built from TRBV7-2 and TRBJ2-1; D uncertain. CDR1 and CDR2 from the germline V gene are SGHTA and FQGNSA. CDR3 length: 14 amino acids. Trimming shortened V by 1 base and J by 8 bases, and 12 bases separated the two germline ends. CDR3 DNA: TGTGCCAGCAGCTTAGACTCGACTGGCTATGAGCAGTTCTTC. Protein sequence: CASSLDSTGYEQFF. Based on the CDR3 plus reference TRBV7-2 and TRBJ2-1, the full variable domain is GAGVSQSPSNKVTEKGKDVELRCDPISGHTALYWYRQSLGQGLEFLIYFQGNSAPDKSGLPSDRFSAERTGGSVSTLTIQRTQQEDSAVYLCASSLDSTGYEQFFGPGTRLTVL.

This clonotype was detected ten times or more. The chain couples TRBV6-2 or TRBV6-3 to TRBJ2-1, with 8 bases that match TRBD2. CDR3 length: 15 residues. Germline V lookup: CDR1 MNHEY, CDR2 SVGEGT. V lost 7 bases and J lost 2; bases outside the gene matches: 7. The CDR3 DNA reads TGTGCCAGCACCTTCGGGGGGGGTGCCTACAATGAGCAGTTCTTC. Translated, it gives CASTFGGGAYNEQFF.

The gene calls are TRBV14 and TRBJ2-3, with D tentatively TRBD1 or TRBD2 (6 bases each). The CDR3 totals 15 residues. Germline V gene sequence: CDR1 SGHDN, CDR2 FVKESK. Trimming left V 0 bases short and J 6 bases short, with 13 bases between. CDR3 coding DNA: TGTGCCAGCAGCCAAGATCCCGGGGGCGGGGATACGCAGTATTTT. It translates to CASSQDPGGGDTQYF.

The rearrangement links TRBV5-1 to TRBJ1-2; possibly TRBD1 for D (6 bases). Germline CDR1 SGHRS, CDR2 YFSETQ. Trimming pared 6 bases from V and 6 bases from J, leaving 18 bases between. This CDR3 has 14 residues. CDR3 nucleotides: TGCGCCAGCACCCCCTGGGGGGCAGCAAATGGCTACACCTTC. Translated: CASTPWGAANGYTF.

This clonotype was recorded a few times. The V call is TRBV19, the J call TRBJ1-4, with TRBD1 identical over 9 bases. The germline V gene has CDR1 LNHDA and CDR2 SQIVND (reference sequence). The CDR3 is 16 residues long. After removal of 3 bases from V and 4 bases from J, the junction contained 6 bases not matched to a gene. CDR3 DNA sequence: TGTGCCAGTAGTATCCCCGGGACAGGGAGTAATGAAAAACTGTTTTTT. The encoded protein is CASSIPGTGSNEKLFF. Supplemented by reference TRBV19 and TRBJ1-4, the full variable domain reads DGGITQSPKYLFRKEGQNVTLSCEQNLNHDAMYWYRQDPGQGLRLIYYSQIVNDFQKGDIAEGYSVSREKKESFPLTVTSAQKNPTAFYLCASSIPGTGSNEKLFFGSGTQLSVL.